This T cell receptor beta chain was captured in a study of graft-versus-host responses after intestinal transplantation. Only in-frame clones appear in the TCRdb table, and some are missing; sequencing was by immunoSEQ multiplex PCR. The sample contains under 150,000 clones, around 90% of which appear only once. The germline gives CDR1 SEHNR, CDR2 FQNEAQ (reference sequence). The CDR3 is made up of 15 amino acids. V was pared by 0 bases and J by 5 bases, with 10 bases between. Points on this clone: Its antigen is still unknown.

The chain recombines TRBV7-9 with TRBJ1-4; TRBD1 is a possible D gene (5 bases). The TCR was taken from a human donor who received an intestinal transplant. This material consisted of unstimulated CD4+ T cells sorted from spleen or lymph node cells, taken before intestinal transplant. The CDR3 spells CASSLAVDRNEKLFF. The CDR3 region has the DNA TGTGCCAGCAGCTTAGCCGTCGACAGAAATGAAAAACTGTTTTTT.